One and the same sample provided the 13 T cell receptor beta chains below, sequenced in a study of glioma-infiltrating T cells. Amplification of TCR alpha and beta CDR3 regions from RNA used iRepertoire nested multiplex PCR. In TCRdb, the multiplex PCR reads were re-called with MiXCR into one record per CDR3 protein. The sample includes fewer than 3,500 distinct CDR3 sequences, 80% to 90% of them seen just once. The sequenced sample consisted of glioma tissue, nonneoplastic brain tissue, or PBMCs (not recorded which). The receptors come from a human donor with low-grade glioma or glioblastoma, undergoing nonglioma brain surgery, or in good health (not recorded which).

This clonotype appeared once. This beta chain was picked up by a library intended for alpha chains and is off target, so its count carries little meaning. The chain joins TRBV2 to TRBJ2-7, with D perhaps given as TRBD1 or TRBD2 (6 bases each). In germline, CDR1 is SNHLY, CDR2 FYNNEI. The CDR3 spans 13 residues. V was clipped by 8 bases and J by 1 base, with 12 bases between them. CDR3 sequence reads: CASEGGVSYEQYF. Here the CDR3 DNA reads TGTGCCAGCGAGGGGGGTGTTTCCTACGAGCAGTACTTC.

This clonotype has a handful of counts. This beta chain lies outside the target of a library built for alpha chains; its clone size means little. The V and J genes are TRBV28 and TRBJ1-5; 8 bases match TRBD1. Per germline, CDR1 MDHEN and CDR2 SYDVKM. V was clipped by 6 bases and J by 6 bases; unmatched bases: 7. The CDR3 totals 14 residues. CDR3 nucleotide sequence: TGTGCCAGCAGCTGGACAGGGTTTGGTCAGCCCCAGCATTTT. It yields the protein CASSWTGFGQPQHF.

As to this clonotype: Because this beta chain is a stray read in a library intended to capture alpha chains, its abundance should not be given much weight. The chain has TRBV7-9 and TRBJ1-4; TRBD1 matches at 8 bases. Germline values: CDR1 SEHNR, CDR2 FQNEAQ (reference sequence). V shed 5 bases, J shed 6 bases, and the junction held 8 bases outside the gene matches. The CDR3 consists of 15 residues. As DNA, the CDR3 is TGTGCCAGCAGCAGACGACAGGGGTGGGATGAAAAACTGTTTTTT. It codes for CASSRRQGWDEKLFF.

With respect to this clonotype: This beta chain is an off-target read within a library intended for alpha chains, so its frequency means little. The chain carries TRBV19 and TRBJ2-5, with TRBD2 matching over 8 bases. V was clipped by 7 bases and J by 0 bases; unmatched bases: 13. The CDR3 is made up of 17 amino acids. Germline assignment: CDR1 LNHDA and CDR2 SQIVND (reference sequence). The CDR3 sequence is CASKGRVTGGNQETQYF. The CDR3 coding sequence is TGTGCCAGTAAAGGTCGGGTAACGGGAGGGAACCAAGAGACCCAGTACTTC.

This clonotype has a single count. Because the library targeted alpha chains, this beta chain is an off-target read whose size means little. The chain employs TRBV6-1 and TRBJ2-7; TRBD2 matches 8 bases. Germline V gene lookup returns CDR1 MNHNS and CDR2 SASEGT. The V and J ends lost 3 bases and 0 bases, in that order; junction bases with no gene match: 7. The CDR3 has 16 residues. In DNA form, the CDR3 reads TGTGCCAGCAGTGAGGGATTAGCGGGGAGCTCCTACGAGCAGTACTTC. Translation: CASSEGLAGSSYEQYF.

Concerning this clonotype: Little can be read into the size of this beta chain, an off-target read in a library designed for alpha chains. The chain links TRBV6-2 or TRBV6-3 to TRBJ2-5; 7 nucleotides line up with TRBD1. With V trimmed by 5 bases and J by 3 bases, 3 bases remained unmatched. The CDR3 is 13 amino acids. Germline V gene data show CDR1 as MNHEY and CDR2 as SVGEGT. The CDR3 region has the DNA TGTGCCAGCAGTCTGGACAGGAAAGAGACCCAGTACTTC. It is translated as CASSLDRKETQYF.

A note on this clonotype: Being off target in a library aimed at alpha chains, this beta chain has a size of little meaning. The genes are TRBV27 and TRBJ2-1, with D possibly TRBD1 on 6 matching bases. Germline-derived CDR1 and CDR2 are MNHEY and SMNVEV (reference sequence). This CDR3 is built from 15 residues. V was cut by 6 bases and J by 1 base, with 13 bases left in between. In DNA form, the CDR3 reads TGTGCCAGCAGGGGTCAGGGGCTTTCCTACAATGAGCAGTTCTTC. Amino acid sequence: CASRGQGLSYNEQFF.

In regard to this clonotype: Because this beta chain is a stray read in a library intended to capture alpha chains, its abundance should not be given much weight. The V gene is TRBV28, the J gene TRBJ2-4; the D is unclear. CDR3 size: 15 residues. The V gene's germline CDR1 is MDHEN and CDR2 SYDVKM. V shed 5 bases and J shed 0 bases, with 11 bases lying between them. The CDR3 reads CASSDESLAKNIQYF. The CDR3 nucleotides read TGTGCCAGCAGTGATGAGTCCTTAGCCAAAAACATTCAGTACTTC.

Regarding this clonotype: With the library built for alpha chains, this beta chain is off target and its frequency is not meaningful. The chain uses TRBV20-1 and TRBJ2-3; the match to TRBD2 covers 8 bases. Looked up from germline, CDR1 is DFQATT and CDR2 is SNEGSKA (reference sequence). The CDR3 spans 14 residues. The ends lost 3 bases at V and 3 bases at J; junction bases unmatched: 5. CDR3 in amino acids: CSASVGRATDTQYF. CDR3 sequence (DNA): TGCAGTGCTAGTGTCGGGAGGGCAACAGATACGCAGTATTTT.

As for this clonotype: The library was designed around alpha chains, so this beta chain is a stray read whose abundance carries little weight. This chain uses TRBV12-3 or TRBV12-4 with TRBJ1-1, with D possibly being TRBD1 (5 bases). Deletions cut 5 bases from V and 7 bases from J, with 11 bases between. The CDR3 length is 12 residues. The CDR3 bases are TGTGCCAGCAGTCCCGGACAATTTGAAGCTTTCTTT. Translation gives CASSPGQFEAFF.

On this clonotype itself: At one end the junction does not follow the germline gene, possibly because of a read error. This beta chain is an unintended read in a library built for alpha chains; its size means little. The chain couples TRBV19 to TRBJ1-3; D is perhaps TRBD1 (6 bases). In germline, CDR1 is LNHDA, CDR2 SQIVND (reference sequence). The CDR3 runs 15 residues. In nucleotides, the CDR3 is TGTACCAGTAGTATAGGACAGAACTCTGGAAACACCGTATATTTT. Residues: CTSSIGQNSGNTVYF. The full variable domain, rest sourced from reference TRBV19 and TRBJ1-3, is DGGITQSPKYLFRKEGQNVTLSCEQNLNHDAMYWYRQDPGQGLRLIYYSQIVNDFQKGDIAEGYSVSREKKESFPLTVTSAQKNPTAFYLCTSSIGQNSGNTVYFGEGSWLTVV.

Regarding this clonotype: Since the library was made to target alpha chains, this beta chain is a stray read and its abundance is not meaningful. The chain joins TRBV28 to TRBJ1-1; maybe TRBD1 (5 bases). This CDR3 contains 11 residues. Per the germline V gene, CDR1 is MDHEN and CDR2 is SYDVKM. Trimming took off 6 bases at V and 8 bases at J, with 10 bases between the two ends. The CDR3 region has the DNA TGTGCCAGCAGACGGACAACAGAAGCTTTCTTT. Amino acid sequence: CASRRTTEAFF.

To note about this clonotype: The library was designed around alpha chains, so this beta chain is a stray read whose abundance carries little weight. The chain is built from TRBV4-2 and TRBJ2-1; D possibly matches TRBD1 or TRBD2 (5 bases each). Germline-derived CDR1 and CDR2 are LGHNA and YNFKEQ. The CDR3 runs 16 residues. Deletions cut 1 base from V and 5 bases from J, with 15 bases between. The CDR3 DNA reads as TGTGCCAGCAGCCAAGCTTTTGGGGCTAGCCACAATGAGCAGTTCTTC. Its protein product is CASSQAFGASHNEQFF.